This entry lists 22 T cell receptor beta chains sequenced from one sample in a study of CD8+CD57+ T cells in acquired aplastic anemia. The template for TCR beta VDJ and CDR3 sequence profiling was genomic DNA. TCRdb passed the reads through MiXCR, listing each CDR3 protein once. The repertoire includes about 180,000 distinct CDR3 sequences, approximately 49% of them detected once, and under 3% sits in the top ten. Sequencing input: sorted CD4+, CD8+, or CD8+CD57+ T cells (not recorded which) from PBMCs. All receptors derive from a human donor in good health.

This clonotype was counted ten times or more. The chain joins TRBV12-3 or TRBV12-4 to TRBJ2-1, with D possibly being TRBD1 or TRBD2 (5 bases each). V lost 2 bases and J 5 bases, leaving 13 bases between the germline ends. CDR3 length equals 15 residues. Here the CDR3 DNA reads TGTGCCAGCAGTTTACTGGGGGTCGGCAACAATGAGCAGTTCTTC. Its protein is CASSLLGVGNNEQFF.

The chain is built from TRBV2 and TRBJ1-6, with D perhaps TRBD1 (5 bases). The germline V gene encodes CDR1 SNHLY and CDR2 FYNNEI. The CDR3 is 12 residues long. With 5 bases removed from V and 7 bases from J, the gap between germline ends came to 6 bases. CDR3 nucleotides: TGTGCCAGCAGTCAGGGCAATTCACCCCTCCACTTT. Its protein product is CASSQGNSPLHF.

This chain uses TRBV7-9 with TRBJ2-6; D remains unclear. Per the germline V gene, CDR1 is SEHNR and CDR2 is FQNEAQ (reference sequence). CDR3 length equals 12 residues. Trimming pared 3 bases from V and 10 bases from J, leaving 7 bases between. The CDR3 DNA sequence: TGTGCCAGCAGCTTCCAGGCGAACGTCCTGACTTTC. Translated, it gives CASSFQANVLTF.

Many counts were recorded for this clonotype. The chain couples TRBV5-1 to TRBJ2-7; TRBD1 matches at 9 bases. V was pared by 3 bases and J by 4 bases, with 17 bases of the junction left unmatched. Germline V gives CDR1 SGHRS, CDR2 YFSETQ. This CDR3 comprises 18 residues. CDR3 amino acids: CASSYYLSTGGQGYEQYF. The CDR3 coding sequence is TGCGCCAGCAGCTACTACCTCTCCACAGGGGGACAGGGTTACGAGCAGTACTTC.

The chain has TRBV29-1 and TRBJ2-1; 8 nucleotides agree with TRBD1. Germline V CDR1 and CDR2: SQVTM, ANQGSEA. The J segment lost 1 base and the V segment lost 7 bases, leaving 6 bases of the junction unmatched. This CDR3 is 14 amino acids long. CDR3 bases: TGCAGCGCCGACGACAGGGGTTCCTACAATGAGCAGTTCTTC. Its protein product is CSADDRGSYNEQFF.

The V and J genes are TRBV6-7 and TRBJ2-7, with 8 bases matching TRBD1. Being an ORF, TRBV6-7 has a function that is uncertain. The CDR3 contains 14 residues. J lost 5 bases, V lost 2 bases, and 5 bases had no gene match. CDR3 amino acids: CASSYQGAGNEQYF. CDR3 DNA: TGTGCCAGCAGTTACCAGGGGGCGGGAAACGAGCAGTACTTC.

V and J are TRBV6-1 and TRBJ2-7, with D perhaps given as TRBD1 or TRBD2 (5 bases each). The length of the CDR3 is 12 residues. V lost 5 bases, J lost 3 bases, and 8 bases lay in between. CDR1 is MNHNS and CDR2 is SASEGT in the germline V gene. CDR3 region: CASSRDVYEQYF. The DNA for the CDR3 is TGTGCCAGCAGTAGGGACGTCTACGAGCAGTACTTC.

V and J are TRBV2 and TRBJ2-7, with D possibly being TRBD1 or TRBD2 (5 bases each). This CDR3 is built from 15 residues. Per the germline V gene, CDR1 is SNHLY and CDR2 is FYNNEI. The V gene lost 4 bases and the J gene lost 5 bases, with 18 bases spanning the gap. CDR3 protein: CASSGRDEGAHEQYF. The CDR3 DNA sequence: TGTGCCAGCAGTGGCCGGGACGAAGGTGCCCACGAGCAGTACTTC.

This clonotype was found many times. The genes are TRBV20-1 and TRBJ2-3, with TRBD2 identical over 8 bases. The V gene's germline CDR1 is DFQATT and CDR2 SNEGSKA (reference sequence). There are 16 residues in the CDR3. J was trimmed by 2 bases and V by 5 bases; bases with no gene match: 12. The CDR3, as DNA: TGCAGTGCTGGGGGGATCTCAGCGGGAGACACAGATACGCAGTATTTT. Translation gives CSAGGISAGDTDTQYF.

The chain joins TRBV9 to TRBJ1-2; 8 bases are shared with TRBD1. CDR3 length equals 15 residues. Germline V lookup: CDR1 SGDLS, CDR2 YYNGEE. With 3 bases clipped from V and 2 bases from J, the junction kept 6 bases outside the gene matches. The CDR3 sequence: CASSGWTGMNYGYTF. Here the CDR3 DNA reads TGTGCCAGCAGCGGATGGACAGGGATGAACTATGGCTACACCTTC.

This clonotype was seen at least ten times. This CDR3 is CSARDGRNYGYTF. CDR3 nucleotide sequence: TGCAGTGCTAGAGACGGCAGAAACTATGGCTACACCTTC. The chain uses TRBV20-1 and TRBJ1-2; D is unresolved. The germline V and J ends were trimmed by 0 bases and 2 bases, with 7 bases remaining between them. The CDR3 has 13 residues. The germline CDR1 and CDR2 sequences are DFQATT and SNEGSKA (reference sequence).

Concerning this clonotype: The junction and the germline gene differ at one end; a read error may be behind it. CDR3 nucleotide sequence: TGTGCCAGCAGTGAATTTCCTAGCGGGGCGGCCCGGTTCTTC. Amino acid sequence: CASSEFPSGAARFF. The chain links TRBV2 to TRBJ2-5; the match to TRBD2 covers 9 bases. The CDR3 runs 14 residues. The V gene's germline CDR1 is SNHLY and CDR2 FYNNEI.

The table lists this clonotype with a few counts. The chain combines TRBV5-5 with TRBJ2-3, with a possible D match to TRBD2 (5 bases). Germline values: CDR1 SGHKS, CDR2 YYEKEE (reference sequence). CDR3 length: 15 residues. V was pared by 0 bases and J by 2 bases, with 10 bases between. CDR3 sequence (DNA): TGTGCCAGCAGCTTGGAGCCGGAGGTCACAGATACGCAGTATTTT. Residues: CASSLEPEVTDTQYF.

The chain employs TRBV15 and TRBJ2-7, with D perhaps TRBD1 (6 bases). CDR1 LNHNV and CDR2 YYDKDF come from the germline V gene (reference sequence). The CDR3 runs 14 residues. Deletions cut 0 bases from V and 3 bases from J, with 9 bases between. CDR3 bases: TGTGCCACCAGCAGAGAGCGAGGGGGCTACGAGCAGTACTTC. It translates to CATSRERGGYEQYF.

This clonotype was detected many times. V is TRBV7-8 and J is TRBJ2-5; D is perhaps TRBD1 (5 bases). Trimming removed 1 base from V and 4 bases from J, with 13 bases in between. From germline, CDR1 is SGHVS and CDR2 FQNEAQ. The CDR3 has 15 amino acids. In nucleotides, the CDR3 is TGTGCCAGCAGCTTAGACAGGCGGAGACGAGAGACCCAGTACTTC. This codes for CASSLDRRRRETQYF. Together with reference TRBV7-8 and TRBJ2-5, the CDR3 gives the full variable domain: GAGVSQSPRYKVAKRGQDVALRCDPISGHVSLFWYQQALGQGPEFLTYFQNEAQLDKSGLPSDRFFAERPEGSVSTLKIQRTQQEDSAVYLCASSLDRRRRETQYFGPGTRLLVL.

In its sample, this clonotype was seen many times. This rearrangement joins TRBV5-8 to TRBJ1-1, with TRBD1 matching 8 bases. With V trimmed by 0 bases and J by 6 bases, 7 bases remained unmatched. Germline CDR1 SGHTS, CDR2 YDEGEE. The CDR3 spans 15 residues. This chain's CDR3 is CASSLAGQGWSEAFF. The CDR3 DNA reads TGTGCCAGCAGCTTGGCCGGACAGGGTTGGTCTGAAGCTTTCTTT.

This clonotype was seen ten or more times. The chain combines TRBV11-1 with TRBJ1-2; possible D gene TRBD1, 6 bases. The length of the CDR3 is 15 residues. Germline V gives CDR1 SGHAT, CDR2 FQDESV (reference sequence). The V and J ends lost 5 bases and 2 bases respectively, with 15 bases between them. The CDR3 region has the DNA TGTGCCAGCAGCCGAGAGGAGCAGGGGAACTATGGCTACACCTTC. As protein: CASSREEQGNYGYTF. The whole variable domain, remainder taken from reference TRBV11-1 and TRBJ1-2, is EAEVAQSPRYKITEKSQAVAFWCDPISGHATLYWYRQILGQGPELLVQFQDESVVDDSQLPKDRFSAERLKGVDSTLKIQPAELGDSAMYLCASSREEQGNYGYTFGSGTRLTVV.

The CDR3 loop reads CASSGWGAYEQYF. The DNA of the CDR3 is TGTGCCAGCAGCGGCTGGGGAGCGTACGAGCAGTACTTC. V usage is TRBV7-9 and J usage is TRBJ2-7; possible D gene TRBD2, 5 bases. The CDR3 sequence is 13 residues long. Germline CDR1 is SEHNR and CDR2 is FQNEAQ (reference sequence). Trimming pared 5 bases from V and 4 bases from J, leaving 12 bases between.

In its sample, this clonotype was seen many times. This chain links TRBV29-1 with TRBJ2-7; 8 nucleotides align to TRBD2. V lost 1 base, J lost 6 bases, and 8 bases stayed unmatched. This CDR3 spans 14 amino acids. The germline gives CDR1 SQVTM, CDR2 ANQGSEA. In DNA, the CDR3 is TGCAGCGTTGAAGGGACGAGGGCGGGAGGCGAGCAGTACTTC. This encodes CSVEGTRAGGEQYF.

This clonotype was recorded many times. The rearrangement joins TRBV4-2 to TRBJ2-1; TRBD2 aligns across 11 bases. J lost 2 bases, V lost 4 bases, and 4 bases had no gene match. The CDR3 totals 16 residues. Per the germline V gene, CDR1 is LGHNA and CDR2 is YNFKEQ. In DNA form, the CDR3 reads TGTGCCAGCAGCCGAACTAGCGGGAGAACCTACAATGAGCAGTTCTTC. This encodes CASSRTSGRTYNEQFF.

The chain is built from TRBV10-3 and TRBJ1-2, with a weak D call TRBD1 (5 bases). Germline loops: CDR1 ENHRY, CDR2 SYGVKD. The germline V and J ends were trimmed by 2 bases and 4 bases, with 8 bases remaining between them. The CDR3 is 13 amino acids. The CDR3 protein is CAISEDSSYGYTF. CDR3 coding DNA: TGTGCCATCAGTGAGGACAGCTCCTATGGCTACACCTTC.

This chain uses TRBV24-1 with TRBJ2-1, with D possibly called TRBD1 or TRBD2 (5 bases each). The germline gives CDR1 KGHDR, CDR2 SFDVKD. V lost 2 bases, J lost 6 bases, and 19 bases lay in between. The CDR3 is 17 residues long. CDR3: CATSDWVWDRQGNEQFF. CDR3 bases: TGTGCCACCAGTGATTGGGTTTGGGACCGCCAGGGCAATGAGCAGTTCTTC.